This section outlines one T cell receptor (beta chain) sequence together with its context. Its antigen is unknown. No clone much larger than this one lies a single base away; base qualities are absent. The source of the sample is a study of technical replicates of blood from a few donors (dated by TCRdb to the late 2010s). The germline V gene (reference sequence) yields LNHDA for CDR1 and SQIVND for CDR2. From the cysteine through the phenylalanine, the CDR3 covers 15 amino acids. Only the CDR3 portion is preserved as DNA: 45 bases, with reading frame beginning at the first base. At the junction V is shortened by 2 bases and J by 7 bases; bases outside the gene matches: 7. Libraries were constructed by the immunoSEQ multiplex PCR assay. This immuneACCESS table, as held by TCRdb, lists in-frame sequences with V and J called but not all clones. Of the missing ones, under half trace to an unresolved V gene in checked studies; the others have no known cause. This sample gives roughly 70,000 clones in total; 93% of them show up just once. Of the sample, about 0.25% is held by the ten largest clones.

Sequenced sample: T cells isolated from PBMCs. The sequence derives from a human donor in good health. The receptor chain draws on TRBV19 and TRBJ1-1, and 10 junction bases match TRBD1. In nucleotide form, the sequence is TGTGCCAGTAGTATAAAGGGGGGACAGGGGCTTGAAGCTTTCTTT. Its product reads: CASSIKGGQGLEAFF.